Presented here are 7 T cell receptor beta chains from one specimen sequenced in a study of type 1 and type 2 diabetes patients. The PCR template was genomic DNA. Amplification of the beta chain CDR3 used 30 forward and 13 reverse multiplex primers. A single record per CDR3 protein comes from TCRdb applying MiXCR to the multiplex PCR reads. In the table there are around 300,000 distinct CDR3 sequences, 47% of which are singletons. Sequencing used peripheral blood mononuclear cells (PBMCs). Receptor source: a young man with type 2 diabetes.

V gene TRBV25-1 combines with J gene TRBJ1-2; D may be TRBD1 (5 bases). In germline, CDR1 is MGHDK, CDR2 SYGVNS. This CDR3 spans 15 amino acids. V lost 4 bases and J lost 4, with 16 bases in between. The chain's CDR3 is CASSGLDTTLYGYTF. CDR3 nucleotides: TGTGCCAGCAGTGGTTTGGACACGACTCTCTATGGCTACACCTTC.

This sequence joins TRBV14 and TRBJ2-4, with D perhaps TRBD1 (5 bases). Germline CDR1 SGHDN, CDR2 FVKESK. V was cut by 0 bases and J by 1 base, with 10 bases left in between. This CDR3 is built from 16 residues. CDR3: CASSQEWGSAKNIQYF. In DNA form, the CDR3 reads TGTGCCAGCAGCCAAGAATGGGGCTCGGCCAAAAACATTCAGTACTTC.

CDR3 nucleotide sequence: TGTGCCAGCAGGGACTCGGGACAAAACTATGGCTACACCTTC. Residues: CASRDSGQNYGYTF. The chain employs TRBV25-1 and TRBJ1-2; possible D gene TRBD1, 6 bases. This CDR3 spans 14 amino acids. Germline CDR1 reads MGHDK; CDR2 reads SYGVNS. Trimming pared 6 bases from V and 2 bases from J, leaving 13 bases between.

About this clonotype: A much larger clone is a single base away; this may be a read error. This chain uses TRBV19 with TRBJ2-7; 10 bases align to TRBD2. CDR1 is LNHDA and CDR2 is SQIVND in the germline V gene (reference sequence). The junction had 18 bases not matched to a gene; V was cut back by 11 bases and J by 8 bases. The length of the CDR3 is 15 residues. CDR3 DNA: TGTGCCTGGAGGGTGGGGACTAGCGACACTCTCAAGCAGTACTTC. Translated: CAWRVGTSDTLKQYF.

Note on this clonotype: Relative to the germline gene, one junction end is altered; a read error may explain this. The chain uses TRBV7-4 and TRBJ2-3; D gene uncertain. Germline lookup yields CDR1 SGHVT and CDR2 SQSDAQ. The CDR3 covers 14 residues. CDR3 sequence reads: CASSPRAPTDAQYF. The CDR3 DNA reads TGTGCCAGCAGCCCCCGAGCCCCCACAGATGCGCAGTATTTT.

The chain carries TRBV7-3 and TRBJ1-1, with TRBD1 matching 7 bases. This CDR3 comprises 13 residues. CDR1 and CDR2 from the germline V gene are SGHTA and FQGTGA. V lost 5 bases, J lost 3 bases, and 3 bases stayed unmatched. The CDR3 DNA sequence: TGTGCCAGCAGCGACACAGGGGACACTGAAGCTTTCTTT. Translation: CASSDTGDTEAFF.

The V and J genes are TRBV20-1 and TRBJ1-1; D is perhaps TRBD1 (6 bases). CDR3 size: 12 residues. Germline V gene lookup returns CDR1 DFQATT and CDR2 SNEGSKA (reference sequence). Trimming removed 6 bases from V and 5 bases from J, with 13 bases in between. CDR3 protein: CSASQGRTEAFF. The CDR3 nucleotides read TGCAGTGCCTCACAGGGAAGGACTGAAGCTTTCTTT.